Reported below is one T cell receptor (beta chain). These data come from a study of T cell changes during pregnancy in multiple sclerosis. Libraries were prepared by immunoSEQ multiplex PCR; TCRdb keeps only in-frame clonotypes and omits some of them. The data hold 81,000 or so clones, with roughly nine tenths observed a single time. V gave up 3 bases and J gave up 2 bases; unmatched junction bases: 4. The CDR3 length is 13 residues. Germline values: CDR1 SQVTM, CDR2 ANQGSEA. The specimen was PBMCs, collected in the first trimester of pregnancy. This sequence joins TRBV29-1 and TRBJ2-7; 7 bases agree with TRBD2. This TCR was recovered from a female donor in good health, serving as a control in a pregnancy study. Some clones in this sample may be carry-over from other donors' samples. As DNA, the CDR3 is TGCAGCGTTGAGGAGCGGGGAACCTACGAGCAGTACTTC. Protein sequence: CSVEERGTYEQYF.